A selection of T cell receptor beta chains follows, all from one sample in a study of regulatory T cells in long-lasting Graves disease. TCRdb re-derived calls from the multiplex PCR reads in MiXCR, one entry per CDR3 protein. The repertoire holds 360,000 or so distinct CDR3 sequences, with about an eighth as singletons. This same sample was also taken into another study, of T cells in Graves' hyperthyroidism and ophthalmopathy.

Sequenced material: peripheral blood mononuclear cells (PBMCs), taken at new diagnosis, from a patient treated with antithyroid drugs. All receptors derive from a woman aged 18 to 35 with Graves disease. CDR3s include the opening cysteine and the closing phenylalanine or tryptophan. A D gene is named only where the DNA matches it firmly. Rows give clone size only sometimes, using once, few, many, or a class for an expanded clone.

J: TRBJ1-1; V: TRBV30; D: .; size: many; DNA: TGTGCCTGGAATCCGGCCTTGGGAACTGAAGCTTTCTTT; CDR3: CAWNPALGTEAFF
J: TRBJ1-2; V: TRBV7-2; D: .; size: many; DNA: TGTGCCAGCAGCACCGAATCAGGGTTCTATGGCTACACCTTC; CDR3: CASSTESGFYGYTF
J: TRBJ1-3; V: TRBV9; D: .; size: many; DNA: TGTGCCAGCAGCGACCCGTATAGAAACACCATATATTTT; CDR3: CASSDPYRNTIYF
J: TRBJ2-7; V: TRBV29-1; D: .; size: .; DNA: TGCAGCGTTGAACTCCCGGATTCCTACGAGCAGTACTTC; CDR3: CSVELPDSYEQYF
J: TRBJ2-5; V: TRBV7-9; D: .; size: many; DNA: TGTGCCAGCAGCTACGGAATGCAAGAGACCCAGTACTTC; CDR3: CASSYGMQETQYF
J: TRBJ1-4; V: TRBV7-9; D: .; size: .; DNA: TGTGCCAGCAGCTTACCGACGGCCCTCGCTAATGAAAAACTGTTTTTT; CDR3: CASSLPTALANEKLFF
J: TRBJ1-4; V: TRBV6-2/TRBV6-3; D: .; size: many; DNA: TGTGCCAGCAGTACCCACCAGGGTAATAATGAAAAACTGTTTTTT; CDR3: CASSTHQGNNEKLFF
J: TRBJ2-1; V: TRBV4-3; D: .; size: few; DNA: TGCGCCAGCAGCCAAGATAGGGAGCGGTACAATGAGCAGTTCTTC; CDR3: CASSQDRERYNEQFF
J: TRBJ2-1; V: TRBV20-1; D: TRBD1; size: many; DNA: TGCAGTGGAGGACAGGTTAGCCTCAATGAGCAGTTCTTC; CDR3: CSGGQVSLNEQFF
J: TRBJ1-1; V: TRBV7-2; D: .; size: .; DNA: TGTGCCAGCAGCTTAAGGTCCGGGCACGCAATCTTT; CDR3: CASSLRSGHAIF
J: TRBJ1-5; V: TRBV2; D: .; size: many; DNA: TGTGCCAGCAGTGAAAGGCAGTATAGCAATCAGCCCCAGCATTTT; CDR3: CASSERQYSNQPQHF
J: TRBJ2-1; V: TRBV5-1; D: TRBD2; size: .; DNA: TGCGCCAGCAGCTTTACTAGCGGGAACAATGAGCAGTTCTTC; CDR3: CASSFTSGNNEQFF
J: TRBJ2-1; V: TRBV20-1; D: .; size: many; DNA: TGCAGTGCTAGAGGTTTGGCCGGTCCAACGACCTACAATGAGCAGTTCTTC; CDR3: CSARGLAGPTTYNEQFF
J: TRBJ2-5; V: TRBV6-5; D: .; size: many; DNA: TGTGCCAGCAGTTACTCGATGTTCGAGACCCAGTACTTC; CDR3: CASSYSMFETQYF
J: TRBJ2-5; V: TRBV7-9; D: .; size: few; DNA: TGTGCCAGCAGCTTAGCGTATGGGGGCGGTTCGCAAAAGACCCAGTACTTC; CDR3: CASSLAYGGGSQKTQYF
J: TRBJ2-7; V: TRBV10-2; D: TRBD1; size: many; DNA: TGCGCCAGCAGTGAGTCTTACAGGGGCTACGAGCAGTACTTC; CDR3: CASSESYRGYEQYF
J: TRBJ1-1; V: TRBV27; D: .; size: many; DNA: TGTGCCAGCACCCCCCGAGGGGCAGGGTACCTGAACACTGAAGCTTTCTTT; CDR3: CASTPRGAGYLNTEAFF
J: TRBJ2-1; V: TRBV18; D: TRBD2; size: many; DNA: TGTGCCAGCTCACCACCCCGGGAGGGCCCCTACAATGAGCAGTTCTTC; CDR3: CASSPPREGPYNEQFF
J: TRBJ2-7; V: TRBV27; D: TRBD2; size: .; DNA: TGTGCCAGCAGTTTTGAGGGACTAGCGGGAGGGAGGCAGTACTTC; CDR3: CASSFEGLAGGRQYF
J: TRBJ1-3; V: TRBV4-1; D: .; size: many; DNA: TGCGCCAGCAGCCAACCGGGACGGATCTCTGGAAACACCATATATTTT; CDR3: CASSQPGRISGNTIYF
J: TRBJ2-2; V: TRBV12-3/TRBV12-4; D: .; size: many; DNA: TGTGCCAGCAGTTTATTAATTGATTCGGGCAGGGGAAGGACCGGGGAGCTGTTTTTT; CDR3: CASSLLIDSGRGRTGELFF
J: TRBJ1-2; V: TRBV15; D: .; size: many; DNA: TGTGCCACCAGCAGAGAAAAACAGATCTTCTATGGCTACACCTTC; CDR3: CATSREKQIFYGYTF
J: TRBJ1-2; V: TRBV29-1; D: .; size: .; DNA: TGCAGCGTTGAAGGGGATGGCTACACCTTC; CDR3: CSVEGDGYTF
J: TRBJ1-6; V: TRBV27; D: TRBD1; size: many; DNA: TGTGCCAGCAGTTTAGTAGGAGGGGGCCTTATTTCACCCCTCCACTTT; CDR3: CASSLVGGGLISPLHF
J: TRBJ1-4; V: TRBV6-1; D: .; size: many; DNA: TGTGCCAGCAGCCCTAAACAGGACGAGCGAGAAAAACTGTTTTTT; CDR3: CASSPKQDEREKLFF
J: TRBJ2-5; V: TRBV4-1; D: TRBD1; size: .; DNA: TGCGCCAGCAGCCAAGGAAGGGGGCTGGACCAAGAGACCCAGTACTTC; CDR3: CASSQGRGLDQETQYF
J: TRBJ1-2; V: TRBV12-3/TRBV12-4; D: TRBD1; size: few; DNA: TGTGCCAGCAGTTTACAGGGGGCGGTGAACTATGGCTACACCTTC; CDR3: CASSLQGAVNYGYTF
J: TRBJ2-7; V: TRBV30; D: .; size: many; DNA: TGTGCCTGGAGCCTCGAGGGGGCCTACGAGCAGTACTTC; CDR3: CAWSLEGAYEQYF
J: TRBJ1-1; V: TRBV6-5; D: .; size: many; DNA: TGTGCCAGCAGTTACCTGGGACACCCGAACACTGAAGCTTTCTTT; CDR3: CASSYLGHPNTEAFF
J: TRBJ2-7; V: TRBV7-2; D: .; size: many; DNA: TGTGCCAGCAGCTTAATGGCGGGCTCCTACGAGCAGTACTTC; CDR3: CASSLMAGSYEQYF
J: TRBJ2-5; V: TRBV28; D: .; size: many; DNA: TGTGCCAGCAGTCGCCAGACCCAGTACTTC; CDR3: CASSRQTQYF
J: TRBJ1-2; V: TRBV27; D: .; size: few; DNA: TGTGCCAGCAGAGGGGACGACGCAAACTATGGCTACACCTTC; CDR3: CASRGDDANYGYTF
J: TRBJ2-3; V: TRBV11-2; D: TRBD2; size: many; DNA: TGTGCCAGCAGCTTCAGCGGGAACTCAGATACGCAGTATTTT; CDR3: CASSFSGNSDTQYF